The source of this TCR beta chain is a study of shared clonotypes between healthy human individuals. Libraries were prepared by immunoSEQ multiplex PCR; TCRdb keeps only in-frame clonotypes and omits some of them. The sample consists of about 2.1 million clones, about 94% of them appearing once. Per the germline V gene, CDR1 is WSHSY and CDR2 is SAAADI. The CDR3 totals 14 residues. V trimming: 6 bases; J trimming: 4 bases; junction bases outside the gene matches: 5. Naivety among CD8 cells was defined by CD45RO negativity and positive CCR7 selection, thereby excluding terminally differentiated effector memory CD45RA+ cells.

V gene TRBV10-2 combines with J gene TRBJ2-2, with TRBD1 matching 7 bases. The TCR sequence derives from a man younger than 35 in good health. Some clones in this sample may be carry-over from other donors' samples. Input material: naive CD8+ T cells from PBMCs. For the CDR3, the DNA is TGCGCCAGCAGCTGGGACAGCAGCACCGGGGAGCTGTTTTTT. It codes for CASSWDSSTGELFF.